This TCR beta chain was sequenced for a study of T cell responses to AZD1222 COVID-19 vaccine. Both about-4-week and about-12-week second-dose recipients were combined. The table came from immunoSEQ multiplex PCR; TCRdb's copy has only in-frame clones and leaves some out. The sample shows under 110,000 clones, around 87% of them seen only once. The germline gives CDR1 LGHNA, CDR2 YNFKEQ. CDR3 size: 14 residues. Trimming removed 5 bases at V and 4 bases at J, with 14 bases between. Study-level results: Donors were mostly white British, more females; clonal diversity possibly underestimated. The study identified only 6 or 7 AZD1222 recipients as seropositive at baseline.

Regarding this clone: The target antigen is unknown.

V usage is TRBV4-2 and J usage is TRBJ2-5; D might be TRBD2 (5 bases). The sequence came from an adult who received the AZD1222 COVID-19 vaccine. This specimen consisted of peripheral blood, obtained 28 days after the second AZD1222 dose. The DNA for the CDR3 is TGTGCCAGCAGCGCCGGGGTCGAGAGAGAGACCCAGTACTTC. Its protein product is CASSAGVERETQYF.